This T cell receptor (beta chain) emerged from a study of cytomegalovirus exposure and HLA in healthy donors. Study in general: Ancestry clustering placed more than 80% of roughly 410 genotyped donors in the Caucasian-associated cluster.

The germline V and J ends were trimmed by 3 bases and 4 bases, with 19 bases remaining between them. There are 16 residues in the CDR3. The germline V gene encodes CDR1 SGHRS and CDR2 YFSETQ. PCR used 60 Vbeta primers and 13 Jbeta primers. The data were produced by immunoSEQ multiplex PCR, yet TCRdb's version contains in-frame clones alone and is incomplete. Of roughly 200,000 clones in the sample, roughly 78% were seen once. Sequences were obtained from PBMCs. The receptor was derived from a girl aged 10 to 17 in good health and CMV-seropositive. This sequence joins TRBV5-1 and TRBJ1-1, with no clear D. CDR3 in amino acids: CASSSSAGQSITEAFF. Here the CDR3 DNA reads TGCGCCAGCAGCTCTTCAGCGGGCCAGTCTATCACTGAAGCTTTCTTT.